The 17 T cell receptor beta chains below all came from one sample that was sequenced in a study of cytomegalovirus exposure and HLA in healthy donors. It was with 60 Vbeta and 13 Jbeta primers that the PCR ran. Assay used: immunoSEQ multiplex PCR; TCRdb lists only in-frame clones, some missing. The table shows 150,000 or so clones, with about 80% occurring only once. Specimen: PBMCs. These receptors were obtained from a man aged 25-45 years in good health and CMV-seropositive.

V and J are TRBV6-5 and TRBJ1-3; a possible D gene is TRBD1 (5 bases). The CDR3 contains 14 residues. V was trimmed by 5 bases and J by 0 bases, leaving 8 bases between them. Germline V gene sequence: CDR1 MNHEY, CDR2 SVGAGI. CDR3 sequence reads: CASSQDSSGNTIYF. CDR3 coding DNA: TGTGCCAGCAGTCAAGACAGCTCTGGAAACACCATATATTTT.

The chain joins TRBV28 to TRBJ2-5; 7 bases line up with TRBD2. Germline CDR1 is MDHEN and CDR2 is SYDVKM. The CDR3 runs 13 residues. CDR3 DNA: TGTACCACTCGTGGGGAGGGGAAAGAGACCCAGTACTTC. Its translation is CTTRGEGKETQYF.

The rearrangement joins TRBV4-2 to TRBJ1-2, with D maybe TRBD1 (5 bases). The ends were cut back, 2 bases at V and 6 bases at J, with 13 bases in the middle. This CDR3 contains 14 residues. Germline CDR1 LGHNA, CDR2 YNFKEQ. The CDR3 loop reads CASSQSRGSHGYTF. The CDR3 region has the DNA TGTGCCAGCAGCCAAAGTAGGGGATCACATGGCTACACCTTC.

This chain uses TRBV2 with TRBJ2-7; D possibly corresponds to TRBD2 (5 bases). The V gene lost 6 bases and the J gene lost 7 bases, with 16 bases spanning the gap. Germline V gene lookup returns CDR1 SNHLY and CDR2 FYNNEI. This CDR3 has 13 residues. In nucleotides, the CDR3 is TGTGCCAGCAGGGAGTCCGTTGGCGGGGAGCAGTACTTC. Encoded protein: CASRESVGGEQYF.

This clone appeared a few times. The V and J genes are TRBV7-8 and TRBJ1-1; D is perhaps TRBD1 (6 bases). The CDR3 consists of 13 residues. V shed 1 base and J shed 4 bases, with 7 bases lying between them. Germline V gives CDR1 SGHVS, CDR2 FQNEAQ. The CDR3 region has the DNA TGTGCCAGCAGCTTAGTACAGGGCACTGAAGCTTTCTTT. This sequence encodes CASSLVQGTEAFF. The variable domain in full, completed from reference TRBV7-8 and TRBJ1-1, reads GAGVSQSPRYKVAKRGQDVALRCDPISGHVSLFWYQQALGQGPEFLTYFQNEAQLDKSGLPSDRFFAERPEGSVSTLKIQRTQQEDSAVYLCASSLVQGTEAFFGQGTRLTVV.

The chain links TRBV14 to TRBJ1-1; maybe TRBD1 (5 bases). This CDR3 spans 14 amino acids. Trimming removed 4 bases at V and 6 bases at J, with 15 bases between. Per germline, CDR1 SGHDN and CDR2 FVKESK. CDR3 DNA sequence: TGTGCCAGCAGCCCATTGGGGGGTCTGGCTGAAGCTTTCTTT. Translation gives CASSPLGGLAEAFF.

The chain links TRBV7-9 to TRBJ2-3; 9 nucleotides match TRBD2. Germline V gives CDR1 SEHNR, CDR2 FQNEAQ (reference sequence). The length of the CDR3 is 16 residues. The V gene end was trimmed by 3 bases and the J gene end by 2 bases; junction bases not matched to a gene: 6. The CDR3 here is CASSLGAGGVTDTQYF. CDR3 nucleotide sequence: TGTGCCAGCAGCTTGGGAGCGGGAGGTGTCACAGATACGCAGTATTTT.

Of note for this clone: A read error may produce the germline difference seen at one junction end. This chain joins TRBV6-5 and TRBJ2-7; 7 nucleotides match TRBD1. CDR1 MNHEY and CDR2 SVGAGI come from the germline V gene. The CDR3 sequence is 14 residues long. The DNA of the CDR3 is TGTGCCAGCGGACAGGTCCTCCAGCCTTACGGGCAGTACTTC. It translates to CASGQVLQPYGQYF.

The chain joins TRBV28 to TRBJ2-1; D may be TRBD1 (8 bases). CDR3 length: 15 amino acids. V lost 4 bases and J lost 7, with 17 bases in between. Germline assignment: CDR1 MDHEN and CDR2 SYDVKM. CDR3 amino acids: CASSSGQGGGNEQFF. CDR3 DNA: TGTGCCAGCAGTTCCGGACAGGGAGGGGGGAATGAGCAGTTCTTC. Using reference TRBV28 and TRBJ2-1 for the parts outside the CDR3, the full variable domain is DVKVTQSSRYLVKRTGEKVFLECVQDMDHENMFWYRQDPGLGLRLIYFSYDVKMKEKGDIPEGYSVSREKKERFSLILESASTNQTSMYLCASSSGQGGGNEQFFGPGTRLTVL.

The chain links TRBV6-1 to TRBJ2-7; D gene unclear. CDR1 is MNHNS, CDR2 SASEGT, per germline. This CDR3 has 13 residues. V lost 1 base and J 4 bases, leaving 8 bases between the germline ends. Here the CDR3 DNA reads TGTGCCAGCAGTGAAGTGGTAGTATACGAGCAGTACTTC. It translates to CASSEVVVYEQYF.

The rearrangement links TRBV2 to TRBJ1-6, with 9 positions matching TRBD1. This CDR3 is built from 15 residues. Germline assignment: CDR1 SNHLY and CDR2 FYNNEI. The V and J ends lost 3 bases and 10 bases, in that order; junction bases with no gene match: 7. The DNA of the CDR3 is TGTGCCAGCAGTGACGGGACAGGGCCTGGGTCACCCCTCCACTTT. Protein product: CASSDGTGPGSPLHF.

The V and J genes are TRBV5-1 and TRBJ1-1; 9 nucleotides agree with TRBD1. Germline V CDR1 and CDR2: SGHRS, YFSETQ. With V trimmed by 4 bases and J by 3 bases, 4 bases remained unmatched. CDR3 size: 14 residues. CDR3 DNA sequence: TGCGCCAGCAGCGAGGGACAGGGTCACACTGAAGCTTTCTTT. It codes for CASSEGQGHTEAFF.

Note on this clone: It is likely a read error, because the conserved phenylalanine at the end of the CDR3 is missing. The chain links TRBV19 to TRBJ2-7; D is perhaps TRBD1 (7 bases). Germline CDR1 reads LNHDA; CDR2 reads SQIVND (reference sequence). Trimming left V 2 bases short and J 0 bases short, with 23 bases between. CDR3 length: 19 residues. CDR3: CASSIKGAGSGRVSYEQYL. Written as DNA, the CDR3 is TGTGCCAGTAGTATAAAGGGGGCCGGTAGCGGAAGAGTCTCCTACGAGCAGTACCTC.

The table lists this clone with a count of one. The chain employs TRBV11-3 and TRBJ2-1, with D tentatively TRBD2 (5 bases). CDR3 size: 13 residues. V was pared by 5 bases and J by 6 bases, with 11 bases between. Germline CDR1 and CDR2: SGHNT and YENEEA. The CDR3 bases are TGTGCCAGCAGCCCAAGGACTGGCAATGAGCAGTTCTTC. Protein sequence: CASSPRTGNEQFF.

V and J are TRBV27 and TRBJ1-1; D not certain. Trimming took 6 bases from V and 2 from J, leaving 13 bases between them. The CDR3 has 14 amino acids. In germline, CDR1 is MNHEY, CDR2 SMNVEV (reference sequence). DNA for the CDR3: TGTGCCAGCAGCACAGAGTTCGCTAACACTGAAGCTTTCTTT. This translates into CASSTEFANTEAFF.

This clone was seen repeatedly, ten times or more. The chain is built from TRBV2 and TRBJ2-6; a possible D gene is TRBD2 (5 bases). The CDR3 length is 13 residues. Germline CDR1 SNHLY, CDR2 FYNNEI. The CDR3 DNA reads as TGTCCGCCGGGGTGCTCTGGGGCCAACGTCCTGACTTTC. This translates into CPPGCSGANVLTF.

This sequence joins TRBV5-4 and TRBJ1-2, with TRBD1 matching 9 bases. The V segment lost 3 bases and the J segment 6 bases; nucleotides outside the gene matches: 3. Germline CDR1 and CDR2: SGHNT and YYREEE (reference sequence). The CDR3 is 13 residues long. CDR3 nucleotide sequence: TGTGCCAGCAGCTCACAGGGGGCCCATGGCTACACCTTC. This encodes CASSSQGAHGYTF.